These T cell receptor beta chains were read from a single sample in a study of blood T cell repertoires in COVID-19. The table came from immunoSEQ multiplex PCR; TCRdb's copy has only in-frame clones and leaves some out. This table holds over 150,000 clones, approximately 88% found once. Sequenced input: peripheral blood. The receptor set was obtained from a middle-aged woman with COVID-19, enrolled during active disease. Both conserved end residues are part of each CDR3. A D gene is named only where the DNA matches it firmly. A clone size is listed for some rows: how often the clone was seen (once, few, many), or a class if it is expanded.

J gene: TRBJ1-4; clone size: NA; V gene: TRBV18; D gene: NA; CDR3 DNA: TGTGCCAGCTCACCGATGCCTCCGGCTAATGAAAAACTGTTTTTT; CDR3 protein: CASSPMPPANEKLFF
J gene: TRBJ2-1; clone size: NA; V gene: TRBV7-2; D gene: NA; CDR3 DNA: TGTGCCAGCAGCTTAGCGCTCCGGTCTAGCGTGAACATCCCCTACAATGAGCAGTTCTTC; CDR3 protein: CASSLALRSSVNIPYNEQFF
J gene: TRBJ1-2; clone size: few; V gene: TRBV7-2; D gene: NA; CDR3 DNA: TGTGCCAGCAGCCGAGGACAGCTCTATGGCTACACCTTC; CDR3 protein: CASSRGQLYGYTF
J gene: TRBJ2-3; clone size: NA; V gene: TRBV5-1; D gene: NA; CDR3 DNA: TGCGCCAGCAGCTTGGACAGGAGCACAGATACGCAGTATTTT; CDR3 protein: CASSLDRSTDTQYF
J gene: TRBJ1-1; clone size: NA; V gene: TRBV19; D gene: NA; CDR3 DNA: TGTGCCAGTAGTATAGGACGGGGGGTCACTGAAGCTTTCTTT; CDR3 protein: CASSIGRGVTEAFF
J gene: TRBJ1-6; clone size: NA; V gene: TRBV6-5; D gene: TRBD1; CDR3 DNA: TGTGCCAGCACAGTCCGGGACAGGGGCTCACCCCTCCACTTT; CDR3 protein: CASTVRDRGSPLHF
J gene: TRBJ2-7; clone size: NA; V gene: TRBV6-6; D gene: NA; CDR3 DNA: TGTGCCAGCAGTTACTCGCATCCTAATGAGCAGTACTTC; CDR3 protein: CASSYSHPNEQYF
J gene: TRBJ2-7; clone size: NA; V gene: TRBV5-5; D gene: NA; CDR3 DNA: TGTGCCAGCTTTTCGATTGTGAGCTCCTACGAGCAGTACTTC; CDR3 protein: CASFSIVSSYEQYF
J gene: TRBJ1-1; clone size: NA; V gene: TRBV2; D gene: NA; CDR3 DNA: TGTGCCAGCAGCCCGACAGTCTCTCGGAACACTGAAGCTTTCTTT; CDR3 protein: CASSPTVSRNTEAFF
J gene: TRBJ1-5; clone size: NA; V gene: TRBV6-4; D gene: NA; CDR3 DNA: TGTGCCAGCGTACACCGACAGATTAGCAATCAGCCCCAGCATTTT; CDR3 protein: CASVHRQISNQPQHF
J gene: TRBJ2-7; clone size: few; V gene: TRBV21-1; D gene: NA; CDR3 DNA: TGTGCCAGCAGTGGAACAGGCCGAAATACCTACGAGCAGTACTTC; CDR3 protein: CASSGTGRNTYEQYF